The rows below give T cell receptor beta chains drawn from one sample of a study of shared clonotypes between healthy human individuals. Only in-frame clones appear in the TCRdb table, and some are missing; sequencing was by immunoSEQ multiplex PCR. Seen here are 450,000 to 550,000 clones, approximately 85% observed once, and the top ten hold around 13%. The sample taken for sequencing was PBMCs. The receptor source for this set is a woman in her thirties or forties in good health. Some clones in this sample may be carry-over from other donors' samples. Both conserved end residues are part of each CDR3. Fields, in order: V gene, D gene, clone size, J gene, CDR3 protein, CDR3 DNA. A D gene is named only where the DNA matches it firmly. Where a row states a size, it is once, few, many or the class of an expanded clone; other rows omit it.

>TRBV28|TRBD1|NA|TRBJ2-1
CASSLDRASYNEQFF
TGTGCCAGCAGTTTAGACAGGGCTTCCTACAATGAGCAGTTCTTC
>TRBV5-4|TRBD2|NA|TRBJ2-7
CASSLLEAGAREQYF
TGTGCCAGCAGCTTACTCGAAGCGGGAGCTCGGGAGCAGTACTTC
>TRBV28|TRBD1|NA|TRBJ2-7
CASSPLGQGAVYEQYF
TGTGCCAGCAGTCCCCTAGGACAGGGGGCTGTCTACGAGCAGTACTTC
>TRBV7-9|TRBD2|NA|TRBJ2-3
CASGAGGWEADTQYF
TGTGCTTCCGGTGCGGGGGGCTGGGAGGCAGATACGCAGTATTTT
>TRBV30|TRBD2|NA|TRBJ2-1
CAWTGSGIGNEQFF
TGTGCCTGGACGGGTAGCGGGATAGGCAATGAGCAGTTCTTC
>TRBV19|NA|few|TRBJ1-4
CASSIGGIGEKLFF
TGTGCCAGTAGTATTGGAGGGATCGGTGAAAAACTGTTTTTT
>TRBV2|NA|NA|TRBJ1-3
CASSHIGGRNSGNTIYF
TGTGCCAGCAGCCATATCGGGGGACGTAACTCTGGAAACACCATATATTTT
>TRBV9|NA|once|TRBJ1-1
CASSVVRGGATEAFF
TGTGCCAGCAGCGTAGTACGTGGGGGGGCCACTGAAGCTTTCTTT
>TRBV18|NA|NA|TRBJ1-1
CASCTTENTEAFF
TGTGCCAGCTGCACAACAGAAAACACTGAAGCTTTCTTT
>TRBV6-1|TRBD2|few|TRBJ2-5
CASSDYSGTSGQETQYF
TGTGCCAGCAGTGATTATTCCGGGACTAGCGGCCAAGAGACCCAGTACTTC
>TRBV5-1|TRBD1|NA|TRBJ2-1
CASSLEGQVTLFF
TGCGCCAGCAGCTTGGAAGGACAGGTCACCCTTTTCTTC
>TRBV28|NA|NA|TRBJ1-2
CASSMRQTRHYGYTF
TGTGCCAGCAGTATGAGACAGACTCGACACTATGGCTACACCTTC
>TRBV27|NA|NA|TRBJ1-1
CASSFNGENTEAFF
TGTGCCAGCAGTTTTAATGGGGAGAACACTGAAGCTTTCTTT
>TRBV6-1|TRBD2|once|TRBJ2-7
CASRPAGGPYEQYF
TGTGCCAGCCGACCAGCGGGAGGGCCCTACGAGCAGTACTTC
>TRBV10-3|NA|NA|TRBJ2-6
CAISELGIRGSGANVLTF
TGTGCCATCAGTGAATTGGGTATTCGGGGCTCTGGGGCCAACGTCCTGACTTTC
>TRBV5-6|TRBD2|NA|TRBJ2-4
CASSRLALRAKNIQYF
TGTGCCAGCAGCCGACTAGCTCTTAGAGCCAAAAACATTCAGTACTTC
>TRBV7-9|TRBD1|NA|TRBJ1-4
CASSSLSGSGGEKLFF
TGTGCCAGCAGCTCTCTATCGGGGTCAGGGGGAGAAAAACTGTTTTTT
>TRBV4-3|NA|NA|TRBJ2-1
CASSLWTLGSEQFF
TGCGCCAGCAGCCTCTGGACTCTTGGAAGTGAGCAGTTCTTC
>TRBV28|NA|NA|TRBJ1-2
CASSFGGSGGYGYTF
TGTGCCAGCAGTTTTGGGGGATCTGGCGGTTATGGCTACACCTTC
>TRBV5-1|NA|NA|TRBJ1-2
CASSTTGTTNYGYTF
TGCGCCAGCAGCACGACCGGGACAACTAACTATGGCTACACCTTC
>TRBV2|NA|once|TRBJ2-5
CASRPGTKQETQYF
TGTGCCAGCAGGCCGGGAACCAAACAAGAGACCCAGTACTTC
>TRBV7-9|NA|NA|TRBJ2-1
CASSQRTDNEQFF
TGTGCCAGCAGCCAGAGGACCGACAATGAGCAGTTCTTC
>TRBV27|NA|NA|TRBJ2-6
CASSGSGANVLTF
TGTGCCAGCAGCGGGTCTGGGGCCAACGTCCTGACTTTC
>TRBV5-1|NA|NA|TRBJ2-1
CASSLARDPLRGFYNEQFF
TGCGCCAGCAGCTTGGCCCGCGACCCCCTTCGGGGATTCTACAATGAGCAGTTCTTC
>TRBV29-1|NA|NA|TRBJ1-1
CSVSRGGRHTEAFF
TGCAGCGTTTCAAGGGGGGGCAGGCATACTGAAGCTTTCTTT
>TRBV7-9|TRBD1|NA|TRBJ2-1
CASSRPGQGYNEQFF
TGTGCCAGCAGTCGCCCGGGACAGGGCTACAATGAGCAGTTCTTC
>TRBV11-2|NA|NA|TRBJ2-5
CASSLVRPPQETQYF
TGTGCCAGCAGCTTAGTTAGGCCGCCCCAAGAGACCCAGTACTTC
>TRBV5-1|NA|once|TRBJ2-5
CASSLGPGLQETQYF
TGCGCCAGCAGCTTGGGCCCGGGGCTCCAAGAGACCCAGTACTTC
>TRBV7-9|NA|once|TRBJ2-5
CASSKFGGETQYF
TGTGCCAGCAGCAAGTTCGGGGGAGAGACCCAGTACTTC
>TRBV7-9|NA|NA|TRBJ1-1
CASRIGSPRNTEAFF
TGTGCCAGCAGAATAGGGTCACCGAGGAACACTGAAGCTTTCTTT
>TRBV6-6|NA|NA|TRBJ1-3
CATSYGIPSSGNTIYF
TGTGCCACGAGCTATGGGATCCCTTCCTCTGGAAACACCATATATTTT
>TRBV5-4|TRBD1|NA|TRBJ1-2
CASNPTGDLNYGYTF
TGTGCCAGCAACCCGACAGGGGACCTTAACTATGGCTACACCTTC
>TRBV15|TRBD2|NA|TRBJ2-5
CAFRASGQETQYF
TGTGCTTTTAGGGCTAGCGGCCAAGAGACCCAGTACTTC
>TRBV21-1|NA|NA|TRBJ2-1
CASSKGDGSSYNEQFF
TGTGCCAGCAGCAAAGGGGACGGGAGTTCCTACAATGAGCAGTTCTTC
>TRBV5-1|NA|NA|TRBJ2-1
CASSLDTYRASYNEQFF
TGCGCCAGCAGCTTGGACACCTACAGGGCCTCATACAATGAGCAGTTCTTC